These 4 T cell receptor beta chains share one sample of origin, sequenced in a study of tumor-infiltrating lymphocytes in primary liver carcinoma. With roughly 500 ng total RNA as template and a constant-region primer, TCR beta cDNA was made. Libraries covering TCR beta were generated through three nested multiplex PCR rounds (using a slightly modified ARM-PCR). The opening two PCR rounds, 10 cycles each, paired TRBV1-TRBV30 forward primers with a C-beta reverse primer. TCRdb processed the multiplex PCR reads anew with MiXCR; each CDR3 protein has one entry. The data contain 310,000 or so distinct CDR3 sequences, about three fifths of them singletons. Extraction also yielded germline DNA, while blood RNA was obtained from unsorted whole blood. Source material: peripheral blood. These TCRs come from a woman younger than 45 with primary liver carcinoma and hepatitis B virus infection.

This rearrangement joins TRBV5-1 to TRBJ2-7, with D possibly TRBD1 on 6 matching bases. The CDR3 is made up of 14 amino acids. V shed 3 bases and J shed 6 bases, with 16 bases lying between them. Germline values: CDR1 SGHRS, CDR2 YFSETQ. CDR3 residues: CASSSGTTGTEQYF. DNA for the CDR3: TGCGCCAGCAGCTCGGGCACAACAGGGACCGAGCAGTACTTC.

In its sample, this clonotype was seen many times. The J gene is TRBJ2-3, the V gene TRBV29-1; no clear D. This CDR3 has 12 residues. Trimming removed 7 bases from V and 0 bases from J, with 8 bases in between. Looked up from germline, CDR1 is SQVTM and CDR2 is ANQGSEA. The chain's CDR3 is CSGATSTDTQYF. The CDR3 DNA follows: TGCAGCGGTGCTACTAGCACAGATACGCAGTATTTT.

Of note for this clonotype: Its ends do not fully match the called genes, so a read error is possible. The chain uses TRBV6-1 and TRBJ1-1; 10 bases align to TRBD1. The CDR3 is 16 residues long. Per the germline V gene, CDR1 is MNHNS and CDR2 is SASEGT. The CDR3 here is CASSRDRGPKNTGAFF. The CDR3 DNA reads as TGTGCCAGCAGCCGGGACAGGGGACCCAAGAACACTGGAGCTTTCTTT.

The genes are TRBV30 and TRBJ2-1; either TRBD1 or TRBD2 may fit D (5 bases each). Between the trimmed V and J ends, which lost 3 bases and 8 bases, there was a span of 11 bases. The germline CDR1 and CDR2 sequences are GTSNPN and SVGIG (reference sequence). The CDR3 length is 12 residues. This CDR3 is CAWRIGAHEQFF. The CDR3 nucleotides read TGTGCCTGGAGAATCGGGGCCCATGAGCAGTTCTTC.